This TCR beta chain was retrieved from a study of blood T cell repertoires in COVID-19. Study summary: Collection of acute and convalescent COVID-19 samples took place in the United States, Italy and Spain. T cells, B-cell-depleted T cells, or PBMCs supplied cDNA or gDNA.

Per the authors' pipeline: Using reference gene primer amplification, nucleated cell counts were estimated. Assay: immunoSEQ multiplex PCR; the TCRdb copy retains only in-frame clones and omits some. V and J calls plus clone size are reproduced from that table; the DNA served to infer D and trimming. Among around 100,000 clones listed, 85% were seen once. Germline lookup yields CDR1 SGHNT and CDR2 YYREEE (reference sequence). The CDR3 length is 16 residues. V lost 2 bases, J lost 8 bases, and 21 bases lay in between. The rearrangement joins TRBV5-4 to TRBJ2-3; D perhaps matches TRBD2 (6 bases). The material sequenced was peripheral blood. The receptor's source is a human donor in a cohort sampled during active COVID-19. CDR3 bases: TGTGCCAGCAGCTTATCCGGCGGGGCCCACTGGGCTACGCAGTATTTT. Translation: CASSLSGGAHWATQYF.